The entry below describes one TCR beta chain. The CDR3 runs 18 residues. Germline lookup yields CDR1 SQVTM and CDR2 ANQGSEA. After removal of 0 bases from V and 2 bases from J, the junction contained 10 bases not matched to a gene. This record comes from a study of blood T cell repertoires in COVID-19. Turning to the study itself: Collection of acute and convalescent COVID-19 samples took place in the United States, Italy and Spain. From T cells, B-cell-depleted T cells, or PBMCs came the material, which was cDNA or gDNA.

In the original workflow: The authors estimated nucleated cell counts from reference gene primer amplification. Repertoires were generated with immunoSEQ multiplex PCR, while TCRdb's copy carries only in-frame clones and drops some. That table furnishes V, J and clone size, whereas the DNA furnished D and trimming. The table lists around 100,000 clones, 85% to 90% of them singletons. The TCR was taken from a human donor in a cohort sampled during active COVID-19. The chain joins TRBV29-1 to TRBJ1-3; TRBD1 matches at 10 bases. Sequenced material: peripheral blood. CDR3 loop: CSVEEGDRGSLAGNTIYF. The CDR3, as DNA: TGCAGCGTTGAAGAAGGGGACAGGGGATCATTGGCTGGAAACACCATATATTTT.